The rows below give T cell receptor beta chains drawn from one sample of a study of blood T cell repertoires in COVID-19. The data were produced by immunoSEQ multiplex PCR, yet TCRdb's version contains in-frame clones alone and is incomplete. The sample has roughly 190,000 clones, roughly 89% seen once. What was sequenced was peripheral blood. The source is a man in his late teens or twenties with active or convalescent COVID-19. CDR3s include the opening cysteine and the closing phenylalanine or tryptophan. The order of the fields is D gene, V gene, J gene, clone size, CDR3 protein, CDR3 DNA. A D gene is named only where the DNA matches it firmly. The listing skips clone size in some rows; elsewhere it reads once, few, many or a size class.

-	TRBV20-1	TRBJ2-5	few	CSASPGGQETQYF	TGCAGTGCTAGTCCAGGGGGGCAAGAGACCCAGTACTTC
TRBD1	TRBV24-1	TRBJ1-5	-	CATSDPTGDSNQPQHF	TGTGCCACCAGTGACCCGACAGGGGATAGCAATCAGCCCCAGCATTTT
-	TRBV28	TRBJ1-3	few	CASSLSGVENTIYF	TGTGCCAGCAGTTTATCCGGGGTCGAGAACACCATATATTTT
-	TRBV20-1	TRBJ2-7	-	CSASQTYYEQYF	TGCAGTGCTAGTCAAACTTACTACGAGCAGTACTTC
-	TRBV30	TRBJ2-2	-	CAWTYTGELFF	TGTGCCTGGACGTACACCGGGGAGCTGTTTTTT
-	TRBV24-1	TRBJ1-1	-	CATARDSQGTEAFF	TGTGCCACCGCTAGGGACTCCCAGGGTACTGAAGCTTTCTTT
-	TRBV5-1	TRBJ1-6	-	CASSLALADYNSPLHF	TGCGCCAGCAGCTTGGCCTTGGCAGATTATAATTCACCCCTCCACTTT
TRBD2	TRBV15	TRBJ2-1	-	CATMGAGGHEQFF	TGTGCCACTATGGGGGCGGGAGGACATGAGCAGTTCTTC
-	TRBV6-5	TRBJ2-2	-	CASSPTGPGELFF	TGTGCCAGCAGTCCTACAGGGCCCGGGGAGCTGTTTTTT
-	TRBV1	TRBJ1-2	once	CTSSHLTEYYGYTF	TGCACCAGCAGCCATCTCACAGAGTACTATGGCTACACCTTC
-	TRBV27	TRBJ1-1	-	CASTESGYTEAFF	TGTGCCAGCACCGAGTCAGGGTACACTGAAGCTTTCTTT
-	TRBV11-2	TRBJ2-2	-	CASTPFAAGYTGELFF	TGTGCCAGCACCCCCTTTGCGGCCGGGTACACCGGGGAGCTGTTTTTT
-	TRBV7-2	TRBJ2-2	-	CASSLTRRKSGELFF	TGTGCCAGCAGCTTGACCCGCAGGAAGAGCGGGGAGCTGTTTTTT
-	TRBV19	TRBJ1-6	once	CASSPNSLPNSPLHF	TGTGCCAGTAGTCCCAACAGCCTGCCCAATTCACCCCTCCACTTT
-	TRBV19	TRBJ1-2	-	CATLEWAGNYGYTF	TGTGCCACCCTTGAATGGGCAGGGAACTATGGCTACACCTTC
-	TRBV7-8	TRBJ1-4	once	CASNTATNEKLFF	TGTGCCAGCAATACGGCAACTAATGAAAAACTGTTTTTT
-	TRBV7-3	TRBJ1-1	few	CASRRVMNTEAFF	TGTGCCAGCCGGCGGGTCATGAACACTGAAGCTTTCTTT
TRBD1	TRBV19	TRBJ1-1	-	CASQKSGGANTEAFF	TGTGCCAGTCAGAAGTCAGGGGGCGCCAACACTGAAGCTTTCTTT
-	TRBV30	TRBJ1-1	few	CAWSGQMNTEAFF	TGTGCCTGGAGTGGACAAATGAACACTGAAGCTTTCTTT
TRBD1	TRBV6-5	TRBJ1-2	-	CASSYLGQNYGYTF	TGTGCCAGCAGTTACCTGGGACAGAACTATGGCTACACCTTC
TRBD2	TRBV11-3	TRBJ2-7	few	CASSLRREAAYEQYF	TGTGCCAGCAGCTTAAGGCGGGAGGCAGCCTACGAGCAGTACTTC
-	TRBV19	TRBJ2-2	-	CASSIGWGGPFTGELFF	TGTGCCAGTAGTATCGGTTGGGGCGGACCATTCACCGGGGAGCTGTTTTTT
TRBD1	TRBV2	TRBJ1-4	-	CASKRTGGEEKLFF	TGTGCCAGCAAGAGGACAGGGGGGGAGGAAAAACTGTTTTTT
-	TRBV7-9	TRBJ2-5	-	CASSVDTQETQYF	TGTGCCAGCAGCGTGGACACCCAAGAGACCCAGTACTTC
-	TRBV28	TRBJ1-1	-	CASSLWGARLEAFF	TGTGCCAGCAGTTTATGGGGAGCCCGTCTTGAAGCTTTCTTT
-	TRBV4-1	TRBJ2-5	-	CASSPPGVGETQYF	TGCGCCAGCAGCCCCCCCGGGGTAGGAGAGACCCAGTACTTC
TRBD2	TRBV7-6	TRBJ2-7	-	CASSLGPGGPPYEQYF	TGTGCCAGCAGCTTAGGACCGGGAGGGCCCCCCTACGAGCAGTACTTC
-	TRBV7-2	TRBJ1-2	-	CASSLSTGSGYTF	TGTGCCAGCAGCTTGAGTACAGGATCTGGCTACACCTTC
TRBD1	TRBV20-1	TRBJ1-6	-	CGGQLNSPLHF	TGCGGGGGACAGTTGAATTCACCCCTCCACTTT
TRBD1	TRBV6-1	TRBJ1-6	-	CASSGGQGSFNSPLHF	TGTGCCAGCAGTGGTGGACAGGGTTCTTTTAATTCACCCCTCCACTTT
TRBD1	TRBV29-1	TRBJ2-3	-	CSVWTGLRADTQYF	TGCAGCGTTTGGACAGGGCTCAGGGCAGATACGCAGTATTTT
TRBD2	TRBV5-1	TRBJ2-3	-	CASSFSGGGTDTQYF	TGCGCCAGCAGCTTTAGCGGGGGTGGCACAGATACGCAGTATTTT
TRBD1	TRBV5-1	TRBJ1-2	few	CASSSGQGAYGYTF	TGCGCCAGCAGCTCCGGACAGGGGGCCTATGGCTACACCTTC
TRBD2	TRBV15	TRBJ2-1	-	CATSSGSGENEQFF	TGTGCCACTTCAAGCGGGAGTGGGGAGAATGAGCAGTTCTTC
TRBD2	TRBV4-3	TRBJ2-1	few	CASSQDLAGGNHEQFF	TGCGCCAGCAGCCAAGACCTAGCGGGAGGCAACCATGAGCAGTTCTTC
-	TRBV19	TRBJ2-3	-	CASSRGEDTQYF	TGTGCCAGTAGCAGGGGCGAAGATACGCAGTATTTT
TRBD1	TRBV14	TRBJ2-3	-	CASSQTGGLDTQYF	TGTGCCAGCAGCCAGACAGGGGGATTGGATACGCAGTATTTT
TRBD1	TRBV6-5	TRBJ1-2	-	CASSLQGSTYGYTF	TGTGCCAGCAGTCTACAGGGGAGTACCTATGGCTACACCTTC
TRBD2	TRBV14	TRBJ2-3	-	CASSQEGLAGTGILTDTQYF	TGTGCCAGCAGCCAAGAGGGACTAGCGGGGACAGGAATCCTCACAGATACGCAGTATTTT
TRBD1	TRBV7-9	TRBJ1-1	-	CASSLVYIVGTGNTEAFF	TGTGCCAGCAGCTTAGTCTACATTGTGGGGACAGGGAACACTGAAGCTTTCTTT
-	TRBV2	TRBJ2-1	-	CASSDRVGNEQFF	TGTGCCAGCAGTGACAGGGTAGGCAATGAGCAGTTCTTC
-	TRBV5-6	TRBJ1-1	-	CASSFVFEGTWNTEAFF	TGTGCCAGCAGCTTTGTCTTTGAGGGTACTTGGAACACTGAAGCTTTCTTT
-	TRBV6-2/TRBV6-3	TRBJ2-7	-	CASSYSPNYLTYEQYF	TGTGCCAGCAGTTACTCGCCCAACTACCTTACCTACGAGCAGTACTTC
-	TRBV3-1/TRBV3-2	TRBJ1-2	few	CASSQDQGHSGYTF	TGTGCCAGCAGCCAAGATCAGGGACACAGCGGCTACACCTTC
TRBD1	TRBV19	TRBJ1-2	-	CASSPGQSYGYTF	TGTGCCAGTAGTCCGGGACAGAGCTATGGCTACACCTTC
-	TRBV19	TRBJ2-4	-	CASSIVGSGIEYF	-
-	TRBV5-1	TRBJ2-3	-	CASSLRGGGTDTQYF	TGCGCCAGCAGCCTTAGGGGGGGAGGCACAGATACGCAGTATTTT
TRBD2	TRBV28	TRBJ2-6	-	CAIPGTSGSYSGANVLTF	TGTGCCATCCCGGGGACTAGCGGGTCCTACTCTGGGGCCAACGTCCTGACTTTC
-	TRBV15	TRBJ1-1	-	CATRELLNTEAFF	TGTGCCACCAGAGAACTTTTGAACACTGAAGCTTTCTTT
-	TRBV7-2	TRBJ2-1	-	CASSPSATNEQFF	TGTGCCAGCAGCCCGAGCGCGACCAATGAGCAGTTCTTC
TRBD2	TRBV5-4	TRBJ2-3	-	CASSWTSGRDTQYF	TGTGCCAGCAGCTGGACTAGCGGGCGAGATACGCAGTATTTT
-	TRBV5-4	TRBJ1-2	-	CASSLDSNYGYTF	TGTGCCAGCAGCTTGGACAGCAACTATGGCTACACCTTC
-	TRBV11-3	TRBJ1-5	-	CASSLDRDQPQHF	TGTGCCAGCAGCTTAGACAGGGATCAGCCCCAGCATTTT